These T cell receptor beta chains were read from a single sample in a study of prognosis after radiotherapy for stage I lung cancer. TCRdb reprocessed the multiplex PCR reads with MiXCR, giving one entry per CDR3 protein. The sample holds 30,000 to 40,000 distinct CDR3 sequences, around a third seen once. Material: PBMCs, obtained before or after stereotactic body radiation therapy (not recorded which). These receptors were collected from a donor at least 50 years old with non-small cell lung cancer. Both conserved end residues are part of each CDR3. Each record gives: J gene, V gene, clone size, D gene, CDR3 protein, CDR3 DNA. A D gene is named only where the DNA matches it firmly. Clone size is shown for a subset of rows, as once, few, many or a class of expanded clone.

>TRBJ2-7|TRBV6-1|-|-
CASILGWPAAYEQYF
-
>TRBJ1-5|TRBV6-2/TRBV6-3|many|TRBD1
CASSNPGGGQPQHF
TGTGCCAGCAGCAACCCAGGGGGGGGCCAGCCCCAGCATTTT
>TRBJ1-2|TRBV6-1|many|TRBD1
CASIPGTGKYGYTF
TGTGCCAGCATTCCCGGGACAGGGAAGTATGGCTACACCTTC
>TRBJ1-1|TRBV5-6|many|TRBD1
CASSSKSLDRVRIETEAFF
TGTGCCAGCAGCTCAAAAAGCCTTGACAGGGTAAGAATCGAAACTGAAGCTTTCTTT
>TRBJ1-5|TRBV30|few|TRBD1
CAWNRGMDQPQHF
TGTGCCTGGAACAGGGGAATGGATCAGCCACAGCATTTT
>TRBJ2-5|TRBV7-7|many|-
CASSPSGLETQYF
TGTGCTAGCAGCCCCTCCGGTCTCGAGACCCAGTACTTC
>TRBJ1-2|TRBV3-1|few|-
CASSRKGAGGYTF
TGTGCCAGCAGCCGCAAGGGCGCGGGAGGCTACACCTTC
>TRBJ2-3|TRBV28|many|-
CASMQGGSADTQYF
TGTGCCAGCATGCAGGGGGGTAGTGCAGATACGCAGTATTTT
>TRBJ1-1|TRBV2|many|TRBD1
CASSSLDRYNTEAFF
TGTGCCAGCAGTTCGTTGGACAGGTATAACACTGAAGCTTTCTTT
>TRBJ1-2|TRBV10-3|many|TRBD1
CASTRQGDYGYTF
TGTGCCAGCACCAGACAGGGGGACTATGGCTACACCTTC
>TRBJ1-2|TRBV7-2|-|TRBD1
CASIPAGGTVNYGYTF
TGTGCCAGCATACCTGCGGGGGGGACAGTTAACTATGGCTACACCTTC
>TRBJ1-2|TRBV7-9|many|-
CASSLGTRDVGYTF
TGTGCCAGCAGCTTAGGTACCAGAGATGTCGGCTACACCTTC
>TRBJ2-3|TRBV14|-|TRBD2
CASSQDPPGLSVGRDTQYF
TGTGCCAGCAGCCAAGATCCGCCGGGACTATCGGTGGGCAGGGATACGCAGTATTTT
>TRBJ1-4|TRBV5-1|many|TRBD1
CASSYGTATTNEKLFF
TGCGCCAGCAGCTATGGGACAGCCACAACTAATGAAAAACTGTTTTTT
>TRBJ1-1|TRBV11-2|-|-
CASSLKAARGTEAFF
TGTGCCAGCAGCTTAAAGGCGGCTCGGGGCACTGAAGCTTTCTTT
>TRBJ1-3|TRBV6-1|-|-
CASRRPRPGNSGKTIYF
TGTGCCAGCAGGCGTCCCCGACCGGGGAACTCTGGAAAAACCATATATTTT
>TRBJ1-1|TRBV6-2/TRBV6-3|many|TRBD1
CASSYYQGGTNTEAFF
TGTGCCAGCAGTTATTACCAGGGGGGAACGAACACTGAAGCTTTCTTT
>TRBJ2-1|TRBV7-2|medium-sized|TRBD2
CASSALAGGLNEQFF
TGTGCCAGCAGCGCATTAGCGGGGGGACTCAATGAGCAGTTCTTC
>TRBJ2-1|TRBV6-1|many|-
CASTSGGSWGNEQFF
TGTGCCAGCACCTCAGGGGGGTCCTGGGGTAATGAGCAGTTCTTC
>TRBJ2-7|TRBV6-1|-|TRBD1
CASRSTGGRKYEQYF
TGCGCCAGCAGGTCAACAGGGGGTAGGAAATACGAGCAGTACTTC
>TRBJ2-5|TRBV3-1|many|-
CASSRETQYF
TGTGCCAGCAGCCGCGAGACCCAGTACTTC
>TRBJ1-5|TRBV6-2/TRBV6-3|-|-
CASSYPPKDYGADQPHHF
TGTGCCAGCAGTTACCCCCCAAAGGACTACGGGGCGGATCAGCCCCATCATTTT
>TRBJ2-4|TRBV20-1|many|-
CSAQTATERNIQYF
TGCAGTGCCCAGACGGCTACCGAGAGAAACATTCAGTACTTC
>TRBJ2-3|TRBV9|many|TRBD1
CASSVTGAITDTQYF
TGTGCCAGCAGCGTGACAGGGGCTATCACAGATACGCAGTATTTT
>TRBJ2-3|TRBV11-2|many|-
CASSPRVFGADTQYF
TGTGCCAGCAGCCCCCGGGTATTCGGGGCAGATACGCAGTATTTT
>TRBJ2-7|TRBV27|-|-
CASSTGAGISYEQYF
TGTGCCAGCAGTACGGGGGCCGGAATCTCCTACGAGCAGTACTTC
>TRBJ2-3|TRBV5-1|many|-
CASSLMDSDTQYF
TGCGCCAGCAGCTTGATGGACTCAGATACGCAGTATTTT
>TRBJ1-6|TRBV7-9|many|TRBD1
CASRRRDSNSPLHF
TGTGCCAGCAGACGAAGGGACAGCAATTCACCCCTCCACTTT
>TRBJ2-7|TRBV4-1|-|-
CASSQDFGDPLYEQYF
TGCGCCAGCAGCCAAGATTTCGGGGACCCTTTGTACGAGCAGTACTTC
>TRBJ2-7|TRBV7-6|many|TRBD1
CASSLQDRGGEQYF
TGTGCCAGCAGCTTGCAGGACAGGGGAGGGGAGCAGTACTTC
>TRBJ1-4|TRBV6-1|many|-
CASRFPGTNEKLFF
TGTGCCAGCAGATTCCCGGGAACTAATGAAAAACTGTTTTTT
>TRBJ1-2|TRBV14|many|TRBD1
CASSPLGQGAHYGYTF
TGTGCCAGCAGCCCCCTGGGACAGGGGGCGCACTATGGCTACACCTTC
>TRBJ1-1|TRBV10-3|-|TRBD1
CAISETGEEAFF
TGTGCCATCAGTGAGACAGGGGAAGAAGCTTTCTTT
>TRBJ1-1|TRBV7-9|-|-
CASSSSRDAEAFF
TGTGCCAGCAGCTCGAGCCGGGACGCCGAAGCTTTCTTT
>TRBJ1-5|TRBV30|many|-
CAWSRDSNQPQHF
TGTGCCTGGAGCAGGGATAGCAATCAGCCCCAGCATTTT
>TRBJ1-4|TRBV28|many|TRBD1
CASNPQGAGEKLFF
TGTGCCAGCAACCCACAGGGGGCTGGTGAAAAACTGTTTTTT
>TRBJ1-2|TRBV3-1|many|TRBD1
CASSRTGDSGYTF
TGTGCCAGCAGCCGTACAGGGGATTCCGGCTACACCTTC
>TRBJ2-3|TRBV20-1|few|-
CSATRSLTTDAQSF
TGCAGTGCTACGAGAAGCCTGACTACAGATGCGCAGTCTTTT
>TRBJ2-5|TRBV10-2|many|-
CASSRHETQYF
TGCGCCAGCAGTAGACACGAGACCCAGTACTTC
>TRBJ2-3|TRBV18|many|-
CASSQRQEDTQYF
TGTGCCAGCTCACAAAGACAGGAAGATACGCAGTATTTT
>TRBJ2-3|TRBV4-3|-|-
CASSPGISSTDTQYF
TGCGCCAGCAGCCCGGGGATATCTAGCACAGATACGCAGTATTTT
>TRBJ2-2|TRBV7-9|-|TRBD1
CASSFGQGATGELFF
TGTGCCAGCAGCTTCGGACAGGGGGCGACCGGGGAGCTGTTTTTT
>TRBJ1-4|TRBV30|many|TRBD1
CAWSVGTGYEKLFF
TGTGCCTGGAGTGTGGGGACAGGGTATGAAAAACTGTTTTTT